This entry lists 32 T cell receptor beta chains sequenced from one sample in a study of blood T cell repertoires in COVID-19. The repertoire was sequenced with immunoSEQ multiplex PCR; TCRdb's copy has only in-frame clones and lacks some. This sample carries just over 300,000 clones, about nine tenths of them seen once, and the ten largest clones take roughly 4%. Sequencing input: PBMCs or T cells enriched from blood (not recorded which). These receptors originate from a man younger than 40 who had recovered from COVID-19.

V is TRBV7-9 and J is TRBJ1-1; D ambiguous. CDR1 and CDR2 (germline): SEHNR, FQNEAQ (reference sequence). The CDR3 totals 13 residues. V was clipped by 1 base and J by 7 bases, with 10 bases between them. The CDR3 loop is CASSLVRGDEAFF. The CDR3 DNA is TGTGCCAGCAGCTTAGTACGGGGAGATGAAGCTTTCTTT.

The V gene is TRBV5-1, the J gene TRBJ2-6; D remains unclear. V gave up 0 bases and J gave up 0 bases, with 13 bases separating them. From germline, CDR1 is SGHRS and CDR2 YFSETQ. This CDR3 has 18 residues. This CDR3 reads CASSLEAGMSSGANVLTF. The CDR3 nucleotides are TGCGCCAGCAGCTTGGAGGCAGGCATGAGCTCTGGGGCCAACGTCCTGACTTTC.

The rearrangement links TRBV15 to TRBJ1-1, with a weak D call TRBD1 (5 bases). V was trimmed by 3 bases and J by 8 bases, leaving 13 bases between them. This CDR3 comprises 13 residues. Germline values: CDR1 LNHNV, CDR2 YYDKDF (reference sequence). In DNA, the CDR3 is TGTGCCACCAGCAGTCCAGGGAAGTTGGAAGCTTTCTTT. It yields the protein CATSSPGKLEAFF.

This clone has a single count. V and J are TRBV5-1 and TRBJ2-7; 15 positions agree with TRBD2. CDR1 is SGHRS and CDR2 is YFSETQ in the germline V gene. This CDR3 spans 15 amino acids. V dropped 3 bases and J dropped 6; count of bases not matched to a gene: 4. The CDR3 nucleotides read TGCGCCAGCAGCTGGACTAGCGGGGGGGCCACCGAGCAGTACTTC. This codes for CASSWTSGGATEQYF.

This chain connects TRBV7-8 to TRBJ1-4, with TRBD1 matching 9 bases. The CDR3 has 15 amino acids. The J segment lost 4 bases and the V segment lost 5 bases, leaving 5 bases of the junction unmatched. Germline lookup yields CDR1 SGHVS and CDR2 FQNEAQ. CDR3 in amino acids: CASSRNRGRNEKLFF. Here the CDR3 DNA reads TGTGCCAGCAGCCGGAACAGGGGGCGTAATGAAAAACTGTTTTTT.

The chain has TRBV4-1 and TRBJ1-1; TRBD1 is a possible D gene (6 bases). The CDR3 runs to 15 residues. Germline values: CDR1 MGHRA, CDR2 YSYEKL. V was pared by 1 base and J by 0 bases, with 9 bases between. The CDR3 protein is CASSQGPGVNTEAFF. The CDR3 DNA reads TGCGCCAGCAGCCAAGGTCCAGGGGTGAACACTGAAGCTTTCTTT.

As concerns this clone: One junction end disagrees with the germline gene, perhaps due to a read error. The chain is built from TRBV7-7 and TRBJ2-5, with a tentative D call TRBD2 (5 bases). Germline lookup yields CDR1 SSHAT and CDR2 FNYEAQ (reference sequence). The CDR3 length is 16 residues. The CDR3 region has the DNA TGTGCTAGCAGCTTAGCACCTCCCGGACGGGGAGAGACCCAGTACTTC. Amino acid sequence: CASSLAPPGRGETQYF. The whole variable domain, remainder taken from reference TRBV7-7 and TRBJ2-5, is GAGVSQSPRYKVTKRGQDVTLRCDPISSHATLYWYQQALGQGPEFLTYFNYEAQPDKSGLPSDRFSAERPEGSISTLTIQRTEQRDSAMYRCASSLAPPGRGETQYFGPGTRLLVL.

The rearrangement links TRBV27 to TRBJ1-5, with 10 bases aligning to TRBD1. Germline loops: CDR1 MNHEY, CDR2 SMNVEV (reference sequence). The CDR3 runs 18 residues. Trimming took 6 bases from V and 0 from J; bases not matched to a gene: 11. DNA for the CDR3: TGTGCCAGCAGGGCCGGGACAGGGGCCTCTTATAGCAATCAGCCCCAGCATTTT. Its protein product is CASRAGTGASYSNQPQHF.

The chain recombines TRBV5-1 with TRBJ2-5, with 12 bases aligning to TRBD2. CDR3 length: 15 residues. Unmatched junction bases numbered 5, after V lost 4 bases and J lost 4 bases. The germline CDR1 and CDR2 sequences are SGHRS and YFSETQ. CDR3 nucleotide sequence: TGCGCCAGCAGCCGTGGACTAGCGGGGCCAGAGACCCAGTACTTC. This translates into CASSRGLAGPETQYF.

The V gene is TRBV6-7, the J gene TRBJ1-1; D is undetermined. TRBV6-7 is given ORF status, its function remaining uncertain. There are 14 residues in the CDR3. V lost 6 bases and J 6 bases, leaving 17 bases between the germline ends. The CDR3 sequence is CASSLLVGVAEAFF. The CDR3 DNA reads TGTGCCAGCAGCCTACTTGTCGGGGTCGCTGAAGCTTTCTTT.

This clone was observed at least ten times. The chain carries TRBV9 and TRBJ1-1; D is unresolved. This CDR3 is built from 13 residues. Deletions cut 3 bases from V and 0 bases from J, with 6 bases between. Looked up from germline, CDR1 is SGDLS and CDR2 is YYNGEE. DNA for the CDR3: TGTGCCAGCAGCGCCGAGATGAACACTGAAGCTTTCTTT. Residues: CASSAEMNTEAFF.

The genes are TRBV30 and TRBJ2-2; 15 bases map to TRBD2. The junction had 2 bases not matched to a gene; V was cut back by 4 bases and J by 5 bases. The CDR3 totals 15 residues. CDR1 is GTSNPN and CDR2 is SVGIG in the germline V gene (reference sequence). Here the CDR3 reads CAWNGLAGGTGELFF. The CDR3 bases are TGTGCCTGGAATGGACTAGCGGGGGGGACCGGGGAGCTGTTTTTT.

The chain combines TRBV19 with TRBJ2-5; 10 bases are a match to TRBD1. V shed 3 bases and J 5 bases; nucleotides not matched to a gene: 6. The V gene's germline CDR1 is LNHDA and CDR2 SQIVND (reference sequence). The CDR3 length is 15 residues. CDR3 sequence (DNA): TGTGCCAGTAGTATCGGGGACAGGGGTACCGAGACCCAGTACTTC. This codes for CASSIGDRGTETQYF.

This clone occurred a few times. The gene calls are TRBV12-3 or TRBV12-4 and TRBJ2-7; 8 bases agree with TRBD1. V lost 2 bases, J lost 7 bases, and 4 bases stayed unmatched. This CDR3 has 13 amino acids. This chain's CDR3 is CASSLRGTGEQYF. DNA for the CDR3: TGTGCCAGCAGTTTAAGGGGGACAGGTGAGCAGTACTTC.

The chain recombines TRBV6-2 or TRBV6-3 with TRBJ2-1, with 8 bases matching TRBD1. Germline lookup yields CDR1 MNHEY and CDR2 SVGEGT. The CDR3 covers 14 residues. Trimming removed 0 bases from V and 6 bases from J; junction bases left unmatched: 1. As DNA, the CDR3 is TGTGCCAGCAGTTACTCAACAGGGGGCAATGAGCAGTTCTTC. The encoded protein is CASSYSTGGNEQFF.

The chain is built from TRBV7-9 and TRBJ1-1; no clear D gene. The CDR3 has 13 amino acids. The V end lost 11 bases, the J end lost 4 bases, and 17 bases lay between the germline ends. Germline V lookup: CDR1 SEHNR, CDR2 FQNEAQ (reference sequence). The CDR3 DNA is TGTGCCGGCGTAGTGGGCTACTCCACTGAAGCTTTCTTT. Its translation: CAGVVGYSTEAFF. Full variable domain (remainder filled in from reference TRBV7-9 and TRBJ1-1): DTGVSQNPRHKITKRGQNVTFRCDPISEHNRLYWYRQTLGQGPEFLTYFQNEAQLEKSRLLSDRFSAERPKGSFSTLEIQRTEQGDSAMYLCAGVVGYSTEAFFGQGTRLTVV.

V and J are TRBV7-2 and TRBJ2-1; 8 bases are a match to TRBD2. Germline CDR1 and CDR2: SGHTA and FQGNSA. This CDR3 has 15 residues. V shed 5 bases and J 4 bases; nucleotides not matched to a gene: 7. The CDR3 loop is CASSPTSGLYNEQFF. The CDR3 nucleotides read TGTGCCAGCAGCCCCACTAGCGGTTTATACAATGAGCAGTTCTTC.

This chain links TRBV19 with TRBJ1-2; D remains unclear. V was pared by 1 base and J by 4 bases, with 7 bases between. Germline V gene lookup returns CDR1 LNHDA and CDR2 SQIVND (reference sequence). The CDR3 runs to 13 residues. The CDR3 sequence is CASSIGAGYGYTF. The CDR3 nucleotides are TGTGCCAGTAGTATAGGGGCAGGCTATGGCTACACCTTC.

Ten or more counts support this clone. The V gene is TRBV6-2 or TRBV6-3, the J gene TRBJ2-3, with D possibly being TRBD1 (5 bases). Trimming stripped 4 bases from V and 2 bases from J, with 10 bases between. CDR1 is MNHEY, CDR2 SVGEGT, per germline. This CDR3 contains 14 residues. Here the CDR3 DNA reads TGTGCCAGCAGTTCTGCGGACAACACAGATACGCAGTATTTT. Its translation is CASSSADNTDTQYF.

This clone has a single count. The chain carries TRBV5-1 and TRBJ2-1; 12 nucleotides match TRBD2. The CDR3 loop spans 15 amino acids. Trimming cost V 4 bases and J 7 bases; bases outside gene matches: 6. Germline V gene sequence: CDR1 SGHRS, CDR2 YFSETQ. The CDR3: CASSGASGGVNEQFF. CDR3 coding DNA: TGCGCCAGCAGCGGGGCTAGCGGGGGGGTAAATGAGCAGTTCTTC.

The CDR3 is CATGTTPTDTQYF. The CDR3 DNA reads as TGTGCCACCGGGACTACCCCCACAGATACGCAGTATTTT. This chain joins TRBV3-1 (or the pseudogene TRBV3-2) and TRBJ2-3; 7 nucleotides line up with TRBD2. This CDR3 has 13 residues. V dropped 10 bases and J dropped 2; count of bases not matched to a gene: 6. Germline assignment: CDR1 LGHDT and CDR2 YNNKEL (reference sequence).

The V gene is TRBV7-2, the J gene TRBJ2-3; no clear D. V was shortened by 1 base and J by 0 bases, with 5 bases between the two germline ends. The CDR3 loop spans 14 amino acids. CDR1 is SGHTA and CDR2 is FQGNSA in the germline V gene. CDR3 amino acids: CASSLEYSTDTQYF. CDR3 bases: TGTGCCAGCAGCTTAGAATATAGCACAGATACGCAGTATTTT.

The CDR3: CASSEAVRAQYF. CDR3 DNA sequence: TGTGCCAGCAGTGAAGCAGTGAGGGCCCAGTACTTC. The rearrangement joins TRBV6-1 to TRBJ2-5, with D tentatively TRBD2 (5 bases). The V gene's germline CDR1 is MNHNS and CDR2 SASEGT. The V and J ends lost 0 bases and 9 bases respectively, with 8 bases between them. The CDR3 covers 12 residues.

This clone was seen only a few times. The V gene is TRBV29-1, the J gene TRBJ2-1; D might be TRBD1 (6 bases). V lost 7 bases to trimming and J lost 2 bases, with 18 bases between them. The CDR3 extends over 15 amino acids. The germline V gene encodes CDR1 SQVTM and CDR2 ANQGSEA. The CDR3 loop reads CSAVPLKGAYNEQFF. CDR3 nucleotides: TGCAGCGCTGTCCCGTTAAAGGGGGCCTACAATGAGCAGTTCTTC.

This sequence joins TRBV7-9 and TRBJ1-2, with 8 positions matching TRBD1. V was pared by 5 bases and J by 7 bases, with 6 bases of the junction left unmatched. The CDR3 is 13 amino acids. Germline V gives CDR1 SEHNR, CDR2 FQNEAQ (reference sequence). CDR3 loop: CASSPPQGGGYTF. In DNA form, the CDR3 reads TGTGCCAGCAGCCCGCCACAGGGGGGTGGCTACACCTTC.

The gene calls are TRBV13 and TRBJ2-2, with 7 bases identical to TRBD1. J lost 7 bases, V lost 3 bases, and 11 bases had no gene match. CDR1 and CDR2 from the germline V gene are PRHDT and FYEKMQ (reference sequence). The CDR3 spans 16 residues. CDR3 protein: CASSFSRGPVNGELFF. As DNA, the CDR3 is TGTGCCAGCAGCTTCTCGAGGGGGCCCGTGAACGGGGAGCTGTTTTTT.

The CDR3 region is CASSFGTGVRTEAFF. The CDR3 nucleotides are TGCGCCAGCAGCTTCGGGACGGGAGTGAGAACTGAAGCTTTCTTT. V gene TRBV5-1 combines with J gene TRBJ1-1, with a possible D match to TRBD1 (5 bases). Trimming took 2 bases from V and 5 from J, leaving 16 bases between them. Germline CDR1 reads SGHRS; CDR2 reads YFSETQ. CDR3 length: 15 amino acids.

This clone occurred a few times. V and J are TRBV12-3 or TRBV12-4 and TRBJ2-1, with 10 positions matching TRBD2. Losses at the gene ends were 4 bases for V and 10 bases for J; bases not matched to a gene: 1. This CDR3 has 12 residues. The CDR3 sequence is CASSSGLAEQFF. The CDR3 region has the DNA TGTGCCAGCAGTTCGGGACTAGCGGAGCAGTTCTTC.

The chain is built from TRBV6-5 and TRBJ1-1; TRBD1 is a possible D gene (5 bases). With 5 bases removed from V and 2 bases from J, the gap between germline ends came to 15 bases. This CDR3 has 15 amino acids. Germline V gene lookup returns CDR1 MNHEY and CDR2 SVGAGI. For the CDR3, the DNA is TGTGCCAGCAGTCCAAGACCTCAGGGAAACACTGAAGCTTTCTTT. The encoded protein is CASSPRPQGNTEAFF.

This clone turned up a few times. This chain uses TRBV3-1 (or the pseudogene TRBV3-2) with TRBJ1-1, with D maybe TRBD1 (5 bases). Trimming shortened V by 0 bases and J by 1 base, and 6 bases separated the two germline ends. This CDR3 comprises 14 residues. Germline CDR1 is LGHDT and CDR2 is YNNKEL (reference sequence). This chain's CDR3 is CASSQETANTEAFF. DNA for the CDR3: TGTGCCAGCAGCCAAGAGACAGCGAACACTGAAGCTTTCTTT.

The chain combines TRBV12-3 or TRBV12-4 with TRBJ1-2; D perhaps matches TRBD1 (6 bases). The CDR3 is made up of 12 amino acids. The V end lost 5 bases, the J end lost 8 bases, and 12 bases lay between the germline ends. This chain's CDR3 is CASSLQGRGYTF. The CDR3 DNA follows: TGTGCCAGCAGTCTACAGGGTCGGGGCTACACCTTC.

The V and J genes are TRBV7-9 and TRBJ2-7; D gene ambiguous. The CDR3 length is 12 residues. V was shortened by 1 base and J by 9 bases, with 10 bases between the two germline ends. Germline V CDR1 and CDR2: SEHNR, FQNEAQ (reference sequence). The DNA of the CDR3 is TGTGCCAGCAGCTTAGATTACGCAGGGCAGTACTTC. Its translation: CASSLDYAGQYF.